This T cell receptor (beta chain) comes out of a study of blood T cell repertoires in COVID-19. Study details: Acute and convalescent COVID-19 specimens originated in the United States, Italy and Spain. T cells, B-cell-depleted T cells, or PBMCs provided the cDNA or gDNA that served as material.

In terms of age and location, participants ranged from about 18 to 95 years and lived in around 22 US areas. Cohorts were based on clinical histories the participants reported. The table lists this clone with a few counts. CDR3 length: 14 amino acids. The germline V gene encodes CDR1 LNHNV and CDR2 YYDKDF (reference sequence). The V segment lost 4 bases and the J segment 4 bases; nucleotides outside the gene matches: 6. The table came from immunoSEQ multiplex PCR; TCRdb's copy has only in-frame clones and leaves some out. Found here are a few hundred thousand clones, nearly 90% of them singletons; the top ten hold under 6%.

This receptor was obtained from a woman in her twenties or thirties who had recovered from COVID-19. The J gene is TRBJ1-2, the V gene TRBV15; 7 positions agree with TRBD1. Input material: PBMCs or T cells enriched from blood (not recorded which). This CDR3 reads CATSTRQGLYGYTF. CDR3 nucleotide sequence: TGTGCCACCAGCACCCGACAGGGACTCTATGGCTACACCTTC.